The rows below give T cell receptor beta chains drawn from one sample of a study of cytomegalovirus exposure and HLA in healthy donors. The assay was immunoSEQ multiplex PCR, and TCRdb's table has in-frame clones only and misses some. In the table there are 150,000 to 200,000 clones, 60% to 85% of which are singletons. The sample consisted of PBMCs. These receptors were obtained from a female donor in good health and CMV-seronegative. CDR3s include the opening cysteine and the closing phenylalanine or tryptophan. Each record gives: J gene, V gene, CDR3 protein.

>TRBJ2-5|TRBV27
CASSSARDRETQYF
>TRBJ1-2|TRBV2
CASRETGDYGYTF
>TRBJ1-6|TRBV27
CASSGTGRRNSPLHF
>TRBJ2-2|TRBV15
CATSRDRASGARKVGELFF
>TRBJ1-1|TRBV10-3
CAIMDSFNTEAFF
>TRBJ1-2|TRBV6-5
CASSYAKGAYGYTF
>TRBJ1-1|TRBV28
CASSFEGAHSGNTEAFF
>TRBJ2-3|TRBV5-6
CASSLELAGRTDTQYF
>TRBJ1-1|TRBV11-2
CASSFARMNTEAFF
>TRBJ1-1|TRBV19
CASILQGSTEAFF
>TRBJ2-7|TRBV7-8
CASSRHDSYEQYF
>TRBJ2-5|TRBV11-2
CASSLVASGVQETQYF
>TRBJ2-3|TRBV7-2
CASSVTSADTQYF
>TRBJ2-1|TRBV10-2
CASSLMTSGNEQFF
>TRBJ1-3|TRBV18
CASSPTATGPGNTIYF
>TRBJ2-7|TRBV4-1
CASSSTSRSLMTYEQYF
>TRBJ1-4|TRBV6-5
CASSLDMGGEKLFF
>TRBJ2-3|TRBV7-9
CSSSSGDTQYF
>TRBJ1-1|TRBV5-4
CASSLRALNTEAFF
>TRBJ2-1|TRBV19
CASRTDRGLNEQFF
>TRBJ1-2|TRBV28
CASTEEGDRDGYTF
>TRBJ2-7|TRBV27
CASSFLPGTYEQYF
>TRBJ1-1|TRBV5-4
CASSLEQGLQGAFF
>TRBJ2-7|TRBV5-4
CASSFGTGSYEQYF
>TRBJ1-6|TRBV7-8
CASSLSSYNSPLHF
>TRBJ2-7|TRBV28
CASSSPTGNEQYF
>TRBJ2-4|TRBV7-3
CASKQGAAKNIQYF
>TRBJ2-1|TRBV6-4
CASSGGTRGNDEQFF
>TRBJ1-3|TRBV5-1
CASSSQGAGNTIYF
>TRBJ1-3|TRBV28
CASRGQVSGNTIYF
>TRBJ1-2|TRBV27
CASSLSWKIRSPSNYGYTF
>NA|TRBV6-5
CASSFGGRSSYEQYF
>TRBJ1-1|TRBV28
CASSLGGTGQNTEAFF
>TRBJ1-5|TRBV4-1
CASSQVRGIGTGGLSNQPQHF
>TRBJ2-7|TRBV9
CASSITGGEQYF
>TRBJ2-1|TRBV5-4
CASSLSVATGYNEQFF
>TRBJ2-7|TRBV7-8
CASSPPRIGEQYF
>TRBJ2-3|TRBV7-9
CASSTRRSTDTQYF
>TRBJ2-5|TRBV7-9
CASSPDNEETQYF
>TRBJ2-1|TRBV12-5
CASGYSPGGGYNEQFF
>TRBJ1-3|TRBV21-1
CASSKALGQQSSGNTIYF
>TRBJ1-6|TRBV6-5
CASRRPGINSPLHF
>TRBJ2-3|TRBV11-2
CASSLGGGRSTDTQYF
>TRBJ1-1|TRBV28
CASEFFDRGTEAFF
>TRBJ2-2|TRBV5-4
CASSLAGSPKTGELFF
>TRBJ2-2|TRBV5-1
CASSLSSLRGTGELFF
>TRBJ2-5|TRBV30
CAWNLGGTARETQYF
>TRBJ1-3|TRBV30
CAWSRWASTGNTIYF
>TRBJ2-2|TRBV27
CASSLARRNTGELFF
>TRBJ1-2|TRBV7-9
CSSSFSDRERENGYTF
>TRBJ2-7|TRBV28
CASSSTLSYEQYF
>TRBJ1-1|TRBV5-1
CASSPTGPNTEAFF
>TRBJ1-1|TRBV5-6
CASSLEPGQSTEAFF
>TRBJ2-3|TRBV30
CAWSETGVSGDMQYF